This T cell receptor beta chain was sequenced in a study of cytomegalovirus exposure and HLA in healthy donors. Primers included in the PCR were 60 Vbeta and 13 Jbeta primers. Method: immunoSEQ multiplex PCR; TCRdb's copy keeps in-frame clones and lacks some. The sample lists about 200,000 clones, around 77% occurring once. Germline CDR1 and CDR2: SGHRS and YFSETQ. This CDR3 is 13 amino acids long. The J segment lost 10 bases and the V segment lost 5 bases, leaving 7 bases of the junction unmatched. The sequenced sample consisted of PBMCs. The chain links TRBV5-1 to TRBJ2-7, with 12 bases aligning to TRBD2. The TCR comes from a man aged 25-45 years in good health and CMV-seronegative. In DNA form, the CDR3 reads TGCGCCAGCAGTTCTGGACTAGCGGGATCACAGTACTTC. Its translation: CASSSGLAGSQYF.